The T cell receptor (beta chain) under discussion was sequenced for a study of T cells in Graves' hyperthyroidism and ophthalmopathy. Findings and caveats of the study: Blood also carried most thyroid clonotypes expanded above 0.001.

The diagnostic basis comprised clinical symptoms, serum thyroxine and TRAb, thyroid ultrasound and orbital computed tomography. RNA transcripts provided the source from which TCR beta CDR3 regions were amplified. HTBI primers were used for first-round RT-PCR of the TCR CDR3. TCRdb analysed the multiplex PCR reads with MiXCR anew, one entry per CDR3 protein. Here the sample spans around 350,000 distinct CDR3 sequences, 15% to 20% being singletons. Germline-derived CDR1 and CDR2 are SNHLY and FYNNEI. V shed 6 bases and J shed 0 bases, with 11 bases lying between them. The CDR3 has 15 residues. This clonotype was observed at least ten times. The antigen is undetermined.

The TCR was taken from a woman aged 18-29 years with Graves' hyperthyroidism. This chain joins TRBV2 and TRBJ2-2; TRBD1 is a possible D gene (6 bases). The sample consisted of blood. In DNA, the CDR3 is TGTGCCAGCAGCCGGGACACCGCGAACACCGGGGAGCTGTTTTTT. The encoded protein is CASSRDTANTGELFF.